This T cell receptor (beta chain) was found in a study of T cell responses to AZD1222 COVID-19 vaccine. General study findings and limits: Only a handful of AZD1222 recipients tested seropositive at baseline. Females outnumbered males among donors, who were mostly white British; clonal diversity was possibly underestimated. Only after the peak T cell response were repertoires sampled.

On this clone itself: Its antigen is unknown.

Libraries were prepared by immunoSEQ multiplex PCR; TCRdb keeps only in-frame clonotypes and omits some of them. The data contain 140,000 to 150,000 clones, more than 85% of them singletons. V was shortened by 4 bases and J by 8 bases, with 17 bases between the two germline ends. The CDR3 covers 14 residues. Germline CDR1 reads KGHSH; CDR2 reads LQKENI. The sequence came from an adult in good health. Sequences were derived from peripheral blood, sampled on day 0 of AZD1222 vaccination. The rearrangement joins TRBV18 to TRBJ2-5, with a tentative D call TRBD2 (6 bases). CDR3 loop: CASSRGVAGETQYF. The CDR3 coding sequence is TGTGCCAGCTCACGGGGGGTGGCTGGCGAAACCCAGTACTTC.